This T cell receptor beta chain was obtained from a study of blood T cell repertoires in COVID-19. V was shortened by 2 bases and J by 4 bases, with 11 bases between the two germline ends. Germline V gene lookup returns CDR1 SEHNR and CDR2 FQNEAQ (reference sequence). The CDR3 loop spans 14 amino acids. This clone was seen more than once but under ten times. Study processing details: Estimates of nucleated cell counts were drawn from the amplification of reference gene primers. TCRdb's table, derived via immunoSEQ multiplex PCR, lists solely in-frame clones and lacks some. The DNA gave D and trimming, while V, J and clone size come from that table. This table has 95,000 to 150,000 clones, around three quarters appearing once.

The chain links TRBV7-9 to TRBJ1-1; D is unresolved. Sequenced: peripheral blood. This TCR derives from a woman aged 80 or over with acute or convalescent COVID-19. CDR3 in amino acids: CASSLMGRSTEAFF. CDR3 in DNA: TGTGCCAGCAGCTTAATGGGGAGATCCACTGAAGCTTTCTTT.